This paragraph reports one T cell receptor beta chain. This specimen comes from a study of blood T cell repertoires in COVID-19. Original processing methods: Amplification of reference gene primers provided the estimated nucleated cell counts. TCRdb's table, derived via immunoSEQ multiplex PCR, lists solely in-frame clones and lacks some. V and J calls and clone size are copied from that table; D and trimming were computed from the DNA. Found here are roughly 200,000 clones, approximately 90% of them singletons; the top ten hold 0.7% to 0.9%. Trimming left V 4 bases short and J 3 bases short, with 12 bases between. The CDR3 runs to 15 residues. Germline V gene lookup returns CDR1 ENHRY and CDR2 SYGVKD.

The sequence derives from a woman between 18 and 29 years old who had recovered from COVID-19. Material for sequencing was peripheral blood. The J gene is TRBJ1-4, the V gene TRBV10-3; no definite D call. CDR3 region: CAISAPSTSNEKLFF. CDR3 DNA sequence: TGTGCCATCAGTGCCCCGTCCACATCTAATGAAAAACTGTTTTTT.